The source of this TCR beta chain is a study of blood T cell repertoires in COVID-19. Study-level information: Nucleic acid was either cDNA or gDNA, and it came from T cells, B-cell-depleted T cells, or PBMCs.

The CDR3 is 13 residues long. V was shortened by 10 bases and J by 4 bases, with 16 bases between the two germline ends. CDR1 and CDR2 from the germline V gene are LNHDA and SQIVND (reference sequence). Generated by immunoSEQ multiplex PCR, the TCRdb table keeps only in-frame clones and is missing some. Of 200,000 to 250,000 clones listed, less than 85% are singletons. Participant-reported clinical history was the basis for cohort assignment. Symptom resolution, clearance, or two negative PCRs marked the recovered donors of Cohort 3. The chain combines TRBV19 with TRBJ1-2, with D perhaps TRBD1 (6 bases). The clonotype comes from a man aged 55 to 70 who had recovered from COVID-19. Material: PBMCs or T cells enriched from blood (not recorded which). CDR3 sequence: CATHEGTPYGYTF. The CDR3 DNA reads TGTGCCACCCATGAGGGGACACCCTATGGCTACACCTTC.